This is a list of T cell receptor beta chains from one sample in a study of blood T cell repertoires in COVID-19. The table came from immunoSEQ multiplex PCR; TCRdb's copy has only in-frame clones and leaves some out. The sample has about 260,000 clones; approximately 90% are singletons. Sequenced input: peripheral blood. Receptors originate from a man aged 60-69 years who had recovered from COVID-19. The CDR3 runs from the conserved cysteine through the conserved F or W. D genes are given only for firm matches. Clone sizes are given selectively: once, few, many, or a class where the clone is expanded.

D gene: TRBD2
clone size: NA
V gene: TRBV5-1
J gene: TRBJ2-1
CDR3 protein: CASSGGLAEVYNEQFF
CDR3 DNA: TGCGCCAGCAGCGGGGGACTAGCGGAGGTATACAATGAGCAGTTCTTC

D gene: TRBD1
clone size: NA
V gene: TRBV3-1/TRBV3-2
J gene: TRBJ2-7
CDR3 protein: CASSQNFPGGVKIYEQYF
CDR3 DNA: TGTGCCAGCAGCCAGAATTTTCCAGGGGGCGTGAAGATCTACGAGCAGTACTTC

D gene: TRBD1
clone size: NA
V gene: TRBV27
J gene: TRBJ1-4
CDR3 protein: CASREGQGGTNEKLFF
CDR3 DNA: TGTGCCAGCAGGGAGGGACAGGGAGGAACTAATGAAAAACTGTTTTTT

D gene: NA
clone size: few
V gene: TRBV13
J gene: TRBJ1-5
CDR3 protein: CASSFGDSNQPQHF
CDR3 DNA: TGTGCCAGCAGCTTCGGGGATAGCAATCAGCCCCAGCATTTT

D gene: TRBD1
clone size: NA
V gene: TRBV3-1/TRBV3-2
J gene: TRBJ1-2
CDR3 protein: CASSQRTGANYGYTF
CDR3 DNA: TGTGCCAGCAGCCAAAGGACAGGGGCTAACTATGGCTACACCTTC

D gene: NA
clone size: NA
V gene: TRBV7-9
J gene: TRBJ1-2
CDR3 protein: CASSLLKTTNYGYTF
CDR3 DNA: TGTGCCAGCAGCTTACTGAAGACTACTAACTATGGCTACACCTTC

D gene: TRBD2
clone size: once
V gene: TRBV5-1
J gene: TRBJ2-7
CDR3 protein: CASSLVLAGNYEQYF
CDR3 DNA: TGCGCCAGCAGCTTGGTACTAGCGGGGAACTACGAGCAGTACTTC

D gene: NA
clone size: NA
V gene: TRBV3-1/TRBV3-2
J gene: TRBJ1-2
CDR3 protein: CASSPKISGSYGYTF
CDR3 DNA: TGTGCCAGCAGCCCTAAGATATCGGGTTCCTATGGCTACACCTTC

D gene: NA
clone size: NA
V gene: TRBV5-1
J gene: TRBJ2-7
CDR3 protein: CASSTPGFYEQYF
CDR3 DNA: TGCGCCAGCAGCACACCGGGGTTCTACGAGCAGTACTTC

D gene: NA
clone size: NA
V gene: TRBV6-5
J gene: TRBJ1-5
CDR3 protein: CASSYDRRAQPQHF
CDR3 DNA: TGTGCCAGCAGTTACGATCGGAGAGCTCAGCCCCAGCATTTT

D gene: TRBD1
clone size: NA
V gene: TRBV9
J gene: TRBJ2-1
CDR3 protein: CASSAQGASNEQFF
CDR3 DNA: TGTGCCAGCAGCGCACAGGGGGCGAGCAATGAGCAGTTCTTC

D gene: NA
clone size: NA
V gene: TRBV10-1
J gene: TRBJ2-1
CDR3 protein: CASSGTVLDEQFF
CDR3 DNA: TGCGCCAGCAGTGGCACAGTTCTCGATGAGCAGTTCTTC

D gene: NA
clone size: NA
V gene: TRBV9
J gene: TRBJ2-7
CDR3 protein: CASSVVAGARSEQYF
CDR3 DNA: TGTGCCAGCAGCGTAGTTGCGGGGGCGCGGAGCGAGCAGTACTTC

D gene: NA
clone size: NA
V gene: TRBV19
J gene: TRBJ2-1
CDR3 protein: CASSISEGLLGSYNEQFF
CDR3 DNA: TGTGCCAGTAGTATTTCCGAGGGTCTCCTGGGCTCCTACAATGAGCAGTTCTTC

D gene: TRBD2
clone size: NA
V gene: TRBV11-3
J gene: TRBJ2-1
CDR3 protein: CASSTRGDDEQFF
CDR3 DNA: TGTGCCAGCAGCACGCGGGGGGACGATGAGCAGTTCTTC

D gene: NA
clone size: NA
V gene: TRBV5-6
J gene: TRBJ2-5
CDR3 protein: CASSLKGRRETQYF
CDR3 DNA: TGTGCCAGCAGCTTGAAGGGGCGACGAGAGACCCAGTACTTC

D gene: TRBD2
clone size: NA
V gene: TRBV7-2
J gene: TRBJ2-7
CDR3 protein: CASSLATSGGQGEQYF
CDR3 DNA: TGTGCCAGCAGCTTAGCTACTAGCGGGGGGCAGGGCGAGCAGTACTTC

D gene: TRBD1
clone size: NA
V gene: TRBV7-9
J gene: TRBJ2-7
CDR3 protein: CASSLDRAGEQYF
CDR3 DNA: TGTGCCAGCAGCTTGGACAGGGCTGGCGAGCAGTACTTC

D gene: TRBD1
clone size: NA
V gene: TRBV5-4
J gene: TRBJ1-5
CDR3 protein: CASSAGTGGSNQPQHF
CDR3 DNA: TGTGCCAGCAGCGCAGGGACAGGGGGTAGCAATCAGCCCCAGCATTTT

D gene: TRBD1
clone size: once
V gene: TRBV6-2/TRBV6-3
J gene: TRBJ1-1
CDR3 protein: CASSYSDRVAEAFF
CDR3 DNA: TGTGCCAGCAGTTACTCGGACAGGGTCGCTGAAGCTTTCTTT

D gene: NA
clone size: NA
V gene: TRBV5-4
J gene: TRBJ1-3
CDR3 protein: CASSPQSSGNTIYF
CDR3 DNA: TGTGCCAGCAGCCCACAGAGCTCTGGAAACACCATATATTTT